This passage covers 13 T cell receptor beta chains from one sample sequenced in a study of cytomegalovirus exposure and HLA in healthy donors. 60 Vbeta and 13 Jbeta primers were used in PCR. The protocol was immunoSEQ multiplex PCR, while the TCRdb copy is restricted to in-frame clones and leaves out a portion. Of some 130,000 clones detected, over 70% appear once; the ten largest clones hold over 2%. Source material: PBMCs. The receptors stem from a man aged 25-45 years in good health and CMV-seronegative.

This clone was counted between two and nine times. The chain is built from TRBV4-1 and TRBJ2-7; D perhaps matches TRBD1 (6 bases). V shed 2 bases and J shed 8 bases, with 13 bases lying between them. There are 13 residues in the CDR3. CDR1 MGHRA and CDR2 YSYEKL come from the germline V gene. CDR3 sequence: CASSQSEGGKQYF. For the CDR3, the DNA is TGCGCCAGCAGCCAATCCGAAGGGGGAAAGCAGTACTTC.

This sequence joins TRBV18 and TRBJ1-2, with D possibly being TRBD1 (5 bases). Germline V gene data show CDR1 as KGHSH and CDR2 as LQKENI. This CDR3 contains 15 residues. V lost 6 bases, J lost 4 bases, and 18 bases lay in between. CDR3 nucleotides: TGTGCCAGCTCCCACAATAGTGACAGTATCTATGGCTACACCTTC. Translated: CASSHNSDSIYGYTF.

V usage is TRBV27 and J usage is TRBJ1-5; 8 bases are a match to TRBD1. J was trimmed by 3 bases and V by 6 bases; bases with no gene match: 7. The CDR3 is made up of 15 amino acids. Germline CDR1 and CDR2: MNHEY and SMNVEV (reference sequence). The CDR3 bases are TGTGCCAGCAGGATTCAGGGGGCGCCCAATCAGCCCCAGCATTTT. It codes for CASRIQGAPNQPQHF.

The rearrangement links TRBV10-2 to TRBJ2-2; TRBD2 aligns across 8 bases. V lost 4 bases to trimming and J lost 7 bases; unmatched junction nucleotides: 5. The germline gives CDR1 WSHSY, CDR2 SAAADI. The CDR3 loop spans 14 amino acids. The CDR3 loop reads CASSASGSFGELFF. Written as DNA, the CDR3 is TGCGCCAGCAGTGCAAGCGGGAGTTTCGGGGAGCTGTTTTTT.

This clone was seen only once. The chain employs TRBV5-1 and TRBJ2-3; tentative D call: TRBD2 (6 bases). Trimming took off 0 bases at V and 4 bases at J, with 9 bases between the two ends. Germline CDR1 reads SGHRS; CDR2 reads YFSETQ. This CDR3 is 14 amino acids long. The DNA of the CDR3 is TGCGCCAGCAGCTTGGCGGCGGGATCAGATACGCAGTATTTT. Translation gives CASSLAAGSDTQYF. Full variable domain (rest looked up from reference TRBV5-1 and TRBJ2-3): KAGVTQTPRYLIKTRGQQVTLSCSPISGHRSVSWYQQTPGQGLQFLFEYFSETQRNKGNFPGRFSGRQFSNSRSEMNVSTLELGDSALYLCASSLAAGSDTQYFGPGTRLTVL.

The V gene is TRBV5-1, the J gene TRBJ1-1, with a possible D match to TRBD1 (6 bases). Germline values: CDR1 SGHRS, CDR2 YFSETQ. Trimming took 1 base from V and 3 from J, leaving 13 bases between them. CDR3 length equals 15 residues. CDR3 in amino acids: CASSLISGAHTEAFF. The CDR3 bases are TGCGCCAGCAGCTTGATATCAGGGGCCCACACTGAAGCTTTCTTT.

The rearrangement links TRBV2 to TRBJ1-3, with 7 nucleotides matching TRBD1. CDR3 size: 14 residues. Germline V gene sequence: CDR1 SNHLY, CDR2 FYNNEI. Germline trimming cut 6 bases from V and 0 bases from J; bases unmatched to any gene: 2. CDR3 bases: TGTGCCAGCAGGGACAGGAGCTCTGGAAACACCATATATTTT. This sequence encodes CASRDRSSGNTIYF.

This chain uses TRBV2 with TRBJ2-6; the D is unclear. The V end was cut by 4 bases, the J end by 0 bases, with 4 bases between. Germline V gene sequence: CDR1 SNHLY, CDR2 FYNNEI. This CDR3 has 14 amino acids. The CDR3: CASSGGSGANVLTF. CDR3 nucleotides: TGTGCCAGCAGTGGCGGCTCTGGGGCCAACGTCCTGACTTTC.

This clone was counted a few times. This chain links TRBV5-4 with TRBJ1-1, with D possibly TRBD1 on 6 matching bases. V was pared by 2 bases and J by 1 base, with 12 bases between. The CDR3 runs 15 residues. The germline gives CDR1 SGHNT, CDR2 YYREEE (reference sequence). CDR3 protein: CASSFRVGGNTEAFF. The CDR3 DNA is TGTGCCAGCAGCTTCCGGGTAGGGGGGAACACTGAAGCTTTCTTT.

CDR3 protein: CASKGLAGRETQYF. In DNA, the CDR3 is TGTGCCAGCAAGGGACTAGCGGGTCGGGAGACCCAGTACTTC. The chain joins TRBV7-9 to TRBJ2-5; TRBD2 aligns across 12 bases. V shed 7 bases and J 5 bases; nucleotides not matched to a gene: 5. CDR1 is SEHNR, CDR2 FQNEAQ, per germline (reference sequence). The CDR3 consists of 14 residues.

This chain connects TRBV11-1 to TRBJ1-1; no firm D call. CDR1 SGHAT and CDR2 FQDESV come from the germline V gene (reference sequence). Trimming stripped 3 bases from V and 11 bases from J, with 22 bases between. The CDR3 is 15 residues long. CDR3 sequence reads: CASSLGIWPGGSAFF. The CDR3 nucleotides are TGTGCCAGCAGCTTGGGGATCTGGCCCGGCGGGAGTGCTTTCTTT.

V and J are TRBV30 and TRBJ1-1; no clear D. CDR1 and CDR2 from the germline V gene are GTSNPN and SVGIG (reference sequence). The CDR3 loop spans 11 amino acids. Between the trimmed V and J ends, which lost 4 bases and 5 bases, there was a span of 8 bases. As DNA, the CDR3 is TGTGCCTGGAAACGGGGAACTGAAGCTTTCTTT. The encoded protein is CAWKRGTEAFF.

This chain's CDR3 is CASSVVSGYGRANVLTF. The CDR3 DNA follows: TGTGCCAGCAGCGTAGTGTCCGGGTACGGGAGGGCCAACGTCCTGACTTTC. This chain links TRBV9 with TRBJ2-6, with a possible D match to TRBD2 (5 bases). V gave up 0 bases and J gave up 5 bases, with 15 bases separating them. The length of the CDR3 is 17 residues. The germline V gene has CDR1 SGDLS and CDR2 YYNGEE.